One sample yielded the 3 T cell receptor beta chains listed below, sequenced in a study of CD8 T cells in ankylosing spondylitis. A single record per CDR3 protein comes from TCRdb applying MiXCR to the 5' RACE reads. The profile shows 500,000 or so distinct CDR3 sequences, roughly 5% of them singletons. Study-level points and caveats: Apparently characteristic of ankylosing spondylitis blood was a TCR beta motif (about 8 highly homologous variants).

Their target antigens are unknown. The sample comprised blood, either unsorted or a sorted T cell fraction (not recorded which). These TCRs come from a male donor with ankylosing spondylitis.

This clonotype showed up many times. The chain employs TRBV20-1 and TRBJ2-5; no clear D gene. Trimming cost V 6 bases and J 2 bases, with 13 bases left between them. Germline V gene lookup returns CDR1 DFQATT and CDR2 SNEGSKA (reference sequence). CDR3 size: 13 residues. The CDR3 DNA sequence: TGCAGTGCCGAATTCGACACGCAAGAGACCCAGTACTTC. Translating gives CSAEFDTQETQYF.

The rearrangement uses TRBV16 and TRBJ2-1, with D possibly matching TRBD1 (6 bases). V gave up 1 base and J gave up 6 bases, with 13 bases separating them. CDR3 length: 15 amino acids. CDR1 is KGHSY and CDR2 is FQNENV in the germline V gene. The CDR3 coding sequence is TGTGCCAGCAGCCAATTCACAGGGAAGGTCAATGAGCAGTTCTTC. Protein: CASSQFTGKVNEQFF.

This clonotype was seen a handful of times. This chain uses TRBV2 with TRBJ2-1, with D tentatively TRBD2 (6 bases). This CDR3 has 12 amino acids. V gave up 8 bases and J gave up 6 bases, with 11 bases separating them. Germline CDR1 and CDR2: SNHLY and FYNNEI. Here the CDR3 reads CASGGSGNEQFF. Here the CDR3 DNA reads TGTGCCAGCGGGGGGAGCGGCAATGAGCAGTTCTTC.